These 7 T cell receptor beta chains were sequenced from one sample in a study of T cells in Graves' hyperthyroidism and ophthalmopathy. Using RNA transcripts as the source, TCR beta CDR3 regions were amplified. The TCR CDR3 was amplified in a first-round RT-PCR using the HTBI primer set. TCRdb re-called the multiplex PCR reads through MiXCR, storing one row per CDR3 protein. This sample carries 450,000 to 650,000 distinct CDR3 sequences, 13% to 15% of them seen once, and the ten largest clones take around 7%. The sequenced sample consisted of blood. The receptor source for this set is a young woman with Graves' ophthalmopathy.

This clonotype came up a few times. This rearrangement joins TRBV7-6 to TRBJ2-1, with 8 nucleotides matching TRBD2. In germline, CDR1 is SGHVS, CDR2 FNYEAQ. The CDR3 totals 20 residues. V lost 2 bases to trimming and J lost 7 bases; unmatched junction nucleotides: 22. CDR3 sequence (DNA): TGTGCCAGCAGCTTATGGTCCTCAGCGGGAGTACCGGGTTTTGCGAATGAGCAGTTCTTC. Translation: CASSLWSSAGVPGFANEQFF.

The chain uses TRBV20-1 and TRBJ2-5, with 8 bases fitting TRBD1. This CDR3 contains 13 residues. Looked up from germline, CDR1 is DFQATT and CDR2 is SNEGSKA (reference sequence). The V gene end was trimmed by 6 bases and the J gene end by 4 bases; junction bases not matched to a gene: 7. The CDR3 bases are TGCAGTGCGTCCAGGGGGCCCAGAGAGACCCAGTACTTC. Translated, it gives CSASRGPRETQYF.

The rearrangement uses TRBV12-3 or TRBV12-4 and TRBJ1-6; the D gene is possibly TRBD1 (5 bases). V dropped 3 bases and J dropped 9 bases, with 12 bases sitting between them. This CDR3 region has 14 residues. The CDR3 DNA is TGTGCCAGCAGTTTGTGGGGGGGACGTTCACCCCTCCACTTT. It codes for CASSLWGGRSPLHF.

This clonotype was seen more than once but under ten times. The chain employs TRBV2 and TRBJ1-2, with a tentative D call TRBD1 (5 bases). Between the trimmed V and J ends, which lost 8 bases and 0 bases, there was a span of 16 bases. CDR1 and CDR2 (germline): SNHLY, FYNNEI. The CDR3 spans 15 residues. CDR3 bases: TGTGCCAGCGCGTGGGGACGGCCTTCTAACTATGGCTACACCTTC. This gives the protein CASAWGRPSNYGYTF. The full variable domain, in which reference TRBV2 and TRBJ1-2 provide the parts outside the CDR3, is EPEVTQTPSHQVTQMGQEVILRCVPISNHLYFYWYRQILGQKVEFLVSFYNNEISEKSEIFDDQFSVERPDGSNFTLKIRSTKLEDSAMYFCASAWGRPSNYGYTFGSGTRLTVV.

There are a few counts of this clonotype. The V gene is TRBV12-3 or TRBV12-4, the J gene TRBJ2-1; 7 bases agree with TRBD2. The V and J ends lost 2 bases and 5 bases, in that order; junction bases with no gene match: 3. This CDR3 region has 14 residues. The CDR3 nucleotides read TGTGCCAGCAGTTTACTAGCGGAGAACAATGAGCAGTTCTTC. Protein sequence: CASSLLAENNEQFF.

With respect to this clonotype: With a much larger clone just one base away, this may be a read error. Since no conserved phenylalanine or tryptophan closes the CDR3, a read error is the likely cause. V is TRBV5-5 and J is TRBJ1-1; 7 bases are shared with TRBD1. This CDR3 spans 15 amino acids. Germline assignment: CDR1 SGHKS and CDR2 YYEKEE (reference sequence). V trimming: 1 base; J trimming: 2 bases; junction bases outside the gene matches: 5. DNA for the CDR3: TGTGCCAGCAGCTTGACGGGACAGAAAAACACTGAAGCTTTCCTT. Translated, it gives CASSLTGQKNTEAFL.

This rearrangement joins TRBV19 to TRBJ1-5; D ambiguous. CDR3 size: 16 residues. The V end was cut by 3 bases, the J end by 0 bases, with 12 bases between. CDR1 is LNHDA, CDR2 SQIVND, per germline (reference sequence). As DNA, the CDR3 is TGTGCCAGTAGTATGAGGCAGGACTATAGCAATCAGCCCCAGCATTTT. It is translated as CASSMRQDYSNQPQHF.